Below are 2 T cell receptor beta chains sequenced from a single sample in a study of blood T cell repertoires in COVID-19. Repertoires were generated with immunoSEQ multiplex PCR, while TCRdb's copy carries only in-frame clones and drops some. The sample contains over 100,000 clones, around 80% of which appear only once. The sample comprised peripheral blood. Receptor source: a man aged 55 to 70 with active or convalescent COVID-19.

The V call is TRBV10-3, the J call TRBJ2-1; D is possibly TRBD2 (5 bases). This CDR3 is 15 amino acids long. Germline-derived CDR1 and CDR2 are ENHRY and SYGVKD. The V end was cut by 2 bases, the J end by 9 bases, with 17 bases between. This CDR3 is CAISERTPMEAEQFF. CDR3 DNA: TGTGCCATCAGTGAGAGGACCCCAATGGAGGCTGAGCAGTTCTTC.

The chain is built from TRBV19 and TRBJ1-5; 7 bases line up with TRBD1. The junction had 6 bases not matched to a gene; V was cut back by 4 bases and J by 3 bases. This CDR3 contains 15 residues. CDR1 is LNHDA and CDR2 is SQIVND in the germline V gene (reference sequence). CDR3 loop: CASSTDRQFNQPQHF. In DNA, the CDR3 is TGTGCCAGTAGTACGGACAGGCAATTCAATCAGCCCCAGCATTTT.